Below, 17 T cell receptor beta chains from the same sample are listed, as sequenced in a study of CD8 T cells in ankylosing spondylitis. Study-wide findings and caveats: Typical of ankylosing spondylitis blood, it appeared, was a TCR beta motif of eight highly homologous variants.

For these TCRs, the target antigens are not known. TCRdb independently ran MiXCR on the 5' RACE reads; one entry per CDR3 protein. The sample yields some 220,000 distinct CDR3 sequences, approximately 7.3% seen once. Sequencing was performed on blood, either unsorted or a sorted T cell fraction (not recorded which). These TCRs come from a male donor with ankylosing spondylitis.

In this sample, this clonotype turned up many times. V and J are TRBV7-6 and TRBJ2-5, with 10 bases identical to TRBD1. CDR3 size: 15 residues. The J segment lost 4 bases and the V segment lost 5 bases, leaving 7 bases of the junction unmatched. The germline V gene has CDR1 SGHVS and CDR2 FNYEAQ. The CDR3 nucleotides are TGTGCCAGCAGCGGGGACAGGGGAGTTGGAGAGACCCAGTACTTC. Protein product: CASSGDRGVGETQYF.

This clonotype was seen ten or more times. The rearrangement joins TRBV7-9 to TRBJ2-5; D possibly corresponds to TRBD2 (5 bases). Germline V gives CDR1 SEHNR, CDR2 FQNEAQ (reference sequence). This CDR3 region has 13 residues. V was clipped by 3 bases and J by 3 bases, with 8 bases between them. The CDR3 bases are TGTGCCAGCAGCTTTTTCGGGGAAGAGACCCAGTACTTC. Translating gives CASSFFGEETQYF.

This clonotype was seen at least ten times. The rearrangement links TRBV6-1 to TRBJ2-7, with D possibly TRBD1 on 5 matching bases. The CDR3 is made up of 15 amino acids. V was trimmed by 6 bases and J by 0 bases, leaving 15 bases between them. Looked up from germline, CDR1 is MNHNS and CDR2 is SASEGT. The CDR3 DNA reads as TGTGCCAGCAGGGGTTGGACACGGAGCTCCTACGAGCAGTACTTC. Protein: CASRGWTRSSYEQYF.

This clonotype occurred many times. V and J are TRBV28 and TRBJ1-2; D is unresolved. Germline assignment: CDR1 MDHEN and CDR2 SYDVKM. With 3 bases removed from V and 4 bases from J, the gap between germline ends came to 15 bases. CDR3 length: 15 amino acids. The CDR3 nucleotides are TGTGCCAGCAGTTTGCGAGAAGGACCCCTCTATGGCTACACCTTC. It encodes CASSLREGPLYGYTF.

This clonotype was counted ten times or more. The chain joins TRBV27 to TRBJ2-3; D is uncertain. The V end lost 1 base, the J end lost 10 bases, and 12 bases lay between the germline ends. The CDR3 covers 13 residues. The germline V gene has CDR1 MNHEY and CDR2 SMNVEV (reference sequence). The CDR3 DNA follows: TGTGCCAGCAGTTTATTGGGCCAGAATGCGCAGTATTTT. This encodes CASSLLGQNAQYF.

This clonotype was observed at least ten times. This chain connects TRBV5-1 to TRBJ2-3, with 7 bases that match TRBD1. Unmatched junction bases numbered 5, after V lost 0 bases and J lost 1 base. The CDR3 runs to 16 residues. CDR1 is SGHRS and CDR2 is YFSETQ in the germline V gene. Written as DNA, the CDR3 is TGCGCCAGCAGCTTGGGGAGTGGACAGGGCACAGATACGCAGTATTTT. Its translation: CASSLGSGQGTDTQYF.

This clonotype was detected ten times or more. The chain carries TRBV7-8 and TRBJ1-1, with D perhaps matching TRBD1 (5 bases). Per germline, CDR1 SGHVS and CDR2 FQNEAQ. The V end lost 2 bases, the J end lost 0 bases, and 19 bases lay between the germline ends. This CDR3 region has 18 residues. This CDR3 is CASSLIGLRRGMNTEAFF. DNA of the CDR3: TGTGCCAGCAGCTTAATCGGGCTTCGGAGGGGAATGAACACTGAAGCTTTCTTT.

This clonotype was recorded many times. CDR3 in amino acids: CASSFASGEETQYF. The CDR3 DNA sequence: TGTGCCAGCAGCTTCGCCAGCGGGGAAGAGACCCAGTACTTC. The V call is TRBV13, the J call TRBJ2-5, with 7 nucleotides matching TRBD2. V lost 3 bases, J lost 3 bases, and 4 bases stayed unmatched. The length of the CDR3 is 14 residues. Germline CDR1 is PRHDT and CDR2 is FYEKMQ (reference sequence).

This chain uses TRBV6-1 with TRBJ2-1; D might be TRBD1 or TRBD2, each matching 6 bases. The CDR3 contains 16 residues. The V end was cut by 5 bases, the J end by 3 bases, with 17 bases between. CDR1 is MNHNS, CDR2 SASEGT, per germline. Written as DNA, the CDR3 is TGTGCCAGCAGTCAGAGGGGGGCCCTACACTACAATGAGCAGTTCTTC. Translated: CASSQRGALHYNEQFF.

This clonotype was recorded many times. The CDR3 is CSALSGTGGNEQFF. CDR3 DNA: TGCAGTGCTCTCTCCGGGACAGGGGGCAATGAGCAGTTCTTC. The chain links TRBV20-1 to TRBJ2-1, with 11 bases aligning to TRBD1. This CDR3 has 14 residues. With 5 bases clipped from V and 6 bases from J, the junction kept 6 bases outside the gene matches. Germline V gene sequence: CDR1 DFQATT, CDR2 SNEGSKA (reference sequence).

Many counts were recorded for this clonotype. The chain carries TRBV19 and TRBJ2-4; D is possibly TRBD2 (6 bases). Germline V gives CDR1 LNHDA, CDR2 SQIVND (reference sequence). Trimming shortened V by 6 bases and J by 4 bases, and 10 bases separated the two germline ends. This CDR3 has 13 residues. The CDR3 here is CASRPGSKNIQYF. CDR3 sequence (DNA): TGTGCCAGTAGACCCGGGAGTAAAAACATTCAGTACTTC. Full variable domain (rest looked up from reference TRBV19 and TRBJ2-4): DGGITQSPKYLFRKEGQNVTLSCEQNLNHDAMYWYRQDPGQGLRLIYYSQIVNDFQKGDIAEGYSVSREKKESFPLTVTSAQKNPTAFYLCASRPGSKNIQYFGAGTRLSVL.

There are many counts of this clonotype. The chain links TRBV27 to TRBJ2-5; D uncertain. Trimming left V 5 bases short and J 5 bases short, with 12 bases between. CDR1 and CDR2 from the germline V gene are MNHEY and SMNVEV (reference sequence). The CDR3 extends over 13 amino acids. CDR3 residues: CASSPPTSETQYF. The CDR3 bases are TGTGCCAGCAGTCCGCCGACCAGTGAGACCCAGTACTTC.

This sequence joins TRBV3-1 and TRBJ2-1, with 13 bases that match TRBD2. The CDR3 covers 15 residues. With 1 base clipped from V and 10 bases from J, the junction kept 4 bases outside the gene matches. Germline V gene data show CDR1 as LGHDT and CDR2 as YNNKEL (reference sequence). The CDR3 DNA reads as TGTGCCAGCAGCCAAGGACTAGCGGGGGGTCGGGAGCAGTTCTTC. The encoded protein is CASSQGLAGGREQFF.

For this clonotype: This clone may be a read error of a much larger clone one base away. The J gene is TRBJ2-3, the V gene TRBV12-3 or TRBV12-4; no firm D call. The J call could be wrong; TRBJ1-5 is a better fit for the DNA end. CDR3 size: 14 residues. The CDR3 region has the DNA TGTGCCAGCAGTCCTAGCGGGAGGTCAGATACGCAGCATTTT. It codes for CASSPSGRSDTQHF.

This clonotype was picked up many times. The chain couples TRBV4-1 to TRBJ2-5; D is possibly TRBD2 (5 bases). Germline V gene sequence: CDR1 MGHRA, CDR2 YSYEKL. CDR3 length equals 18 residues. Trimming cost V 4 bases and J 0 bases, with 21 bases left between them. This chain's CDR3 is CASSLRRGLAAYQETQYF. DNA of the CDR3: TGCGCCAGCAGCCTCAGACGGGGTTTGGCGGCGTACCAAGAGACCCAGTACTTC.

There are many counts of this clonotype. The chain recombines TRBV5-1 with TRBJ2-1; 9 nucleotides match TRBD1. This CDR3 region has 15 residues. CDR1 and CDR2 from the germline V gene are SGHRS and YFSETQ. V shed 0 bases and J 8 bases; nucleotides not matched to a gene: 6. CDR3 residues: CASSLVGQGFDEQFF. CDR3 bases: TGCGCCAGCAGCTTGGTGGGACAGGGTTTCGATGAGCAGTTCTTC. Together with reference TRBV5-1 and TRBJ2-1, the CDR3 gives the full variable domain: KAGVTQTPRYLIKTRGQQVTLSCSPISGHRSVSWYQQTPGQGLQFLFEYFSETQRNKGNFPGRFSGRQFSNSRSEMNVSTLELGDSALYLCASSLVGQGFDEQFFGPGTRLTVL.

There are many counts of this clonotype. This chain links TRBV9 with TRBJ1-1, with D possibly being TRBD1 (5 bases). The germline gives CDR1 SGDLS, CDR2 YYNGEE. The germline V and J ends were trimmed by 0 bases and 4 bases, with 10 bases remaining between them. This CDR3 has 14 residues. The CDR3 nucleotides read TGTGCCAGCAGCGTAGAGTCGGGGGGCACTGAAGCTTTCTTT. Translated, it gives CASSVESGGTEAFF.